This T cell receptor beta chain was captured by sequencing in a study of T cells in Graves' hyperthyroidism and ophthalmopathy. The CDR3 is 14 amino acids. J gave up 3 bases and V 8 bases, and 11 bases lay outside the gene matches. Germline V lookup: CDR1 SQVTM, CDR2 ANQGSEA. Study-wide findings and caveats: A median about 6.5 months before onset, the model predicted ophthalmopathy.

Newly diagnosed patients aged 18 to 65 had hyperthyroidism of under 2 months' duration. Based on clinical symptoms, serum thyroxine and TRAb, thyroid ultrasound and orbital computed tomography, diagnoses were reached. For this clonotype: Its antigen remains unknown.

Amplified regions were TCR beta CDR3 sequences from RNA transcripts. TCR CDR3 underwent first-round RT-PCR with the HTBI primer set. One entry per CDR3 protein, called by TCRdb with MiXCR from the multiplex PCR reads. This table holds hundreds of thousands of distinct CDR3 sequences, approximately 44% found once. Sequencing was carried out using peripheral blood or thyroid tissue (not recorded which). The chain employs TRBV29-1 and TRBJ1-1; 8 bases map to TRBD1. The receptor's source is a young woman with Graves' hyperthyroidism. In nucleotides, the CDR3 is TGCAGCATGAGGAGTGGACAGGGCCACACTGAAGCTTTCTTT. The encoded protein is CSMRSGQGHTEAFF.